The present T cell receptor beta chain was sequenced within a study of blood T cell repertoires in COVID-19. TCRdb keeps only in-frame clones here, not all; method: immunoSEQ multiplex PCR. This table holds 120,000 to 150,000 clones, about four fifths found once. Sequenced input: peripheral blood. The receptor was isolated from a man aged 25-45 years with COVID-19, enrolled during active disease.

The DNA of the CDR3 is TGTGCCTGGAGTTCGACCGGGACTACCCTCGGCGAGCAGTACTTC. Its translation: CAWSSTGTTLGEQYF. The genes are TRBV30 and TRBJ2-7, with 7 bases fitting TRBD2. The CDR3 length is 15 residues. With V trimmed by 2 bases and J by 6 bases, 13 bases remained unmatched. Germline assignment: CDR1 GTSNPN and CDR2 SVGIG (reference sequence).